This is a list of T cell receptor beta chains from one sample in a study of vaccination effects on CD4 cells after COVID-19. Measured with immunoSEQ multiplex PCR; TCRdb has only the in-frame clones, and not every one. Of under 65,000 clones detected, around 82% appear once; the ten largest clones hold 4.5% to 5.5%. These receptors' antigens are unknown. The sample was CD4+ T cells from PBMCs cultured with HIV peptides, taken before COVID-19 vaccination. The receptors shown here come from a human donor who had a prior SARS-CoV-2 infection. Each CDR3 is given with its conserved first and last residue. D genes are given only for firm matches. Part of the rows lack a size; the others show once, few, many or a class for expanded clones.

length | D | J | size | V | DNA | CDR3
15 | - | TRBJ1-5 | - | TRBV19 | TGTGCCAGTACCGAGGGGGGTGATAGCAATCAGCCCCAGCATTTT | CASTEGGDSNQPQHF
13 | - | TRBJ2-3 | - | TRBV2 | TGTGCCAGCCGCTGGGGTTCCACAGATACGCAGTATTTT | CASRWGSTDTQYF
18 | TRBD2 | TRBJ2-3 | once | TRBV6-1 | TGTGCCAGCAGTGAAGGGGAGCTAGCGGAGATAAGCACAGATACGCAGTATTTT | CASSEGELAEISTDTQYF
15 | TRBD1 | TRBJ1-2 | - | TRBV2 | TGTGCCAGCAGTGAAGCTGGGACAGGGGAGTATGGCTACACCTTC | CASSEAGTGEYGYTF
15 | - | TRBJ2-7 | - | TRBV5-1 | TGCGCCAGCAGCTTGGAGGCTGGTGCAATCTACGAGCAGTACTTC | CASSLEAGAIYEQYF
14 | - | TRBJ1-5 | - | TRBV5-5 | TGTGCCAGCAGCCCCCACGGGGTTGGTCAGCCCCAGCATTTT | CASSPHGVGQPQHF
16 | TRBD2 | TRBJ2-3 | once | TRBV27 | TGTGCCAGCAGTTCCTCGCCTAGCGGGGTCACAGATACGCAGTATTTT | CASSSSPSGVTDTQYF
17 | TRBD1 | TRBJ1-4 | - | TRBV19 | TGTGCCAGCTCCGTAGCCTGGGACAGGGGACAACGCGAAAAACTGTTTTTT | CASSVAWDRGQREKLFF
18 | - | TRBJ2-5 | - | TRBV10-3 | TGTGCCATCAGTGAGTCCTTGCTTGGAGGGGGGAGTCGGGAGACCCAGTACTTC | CAISESLLGGGSRETQYF
16 | - | TRBJ1-1 | - | TRBV9 | TGTGCCAGCAGCGGCCCGAGGAGGACGGGGGACACTGAAGCTTTCTTT | CASSGPRRTGDTEAFF
14 | - | TRBJ2-7 | - | TRBV6-2/TRBV6-3 | TGTGCCAGCAGTTACGGGACTTTAGGGGGCGAACAGTACTTC | CASSYGTLGGEQYF
15 | TRBD2 | TRBJ2-7 | - | TRBV6-2/TRBV6-3 | TGTGCCAGCAGTACACCGGGACTAGCGGCAGAGGAGCAGTACTTC | CASSTPGLAAEEQYF
15 | - | TRBJ1-1 | - | TRBV5-1 | TGCGCCAGCAGCTTGGAGGGGACGATGAACACTGAAGCTTTCTTT | CASSLEGTMNTEAFF
16 | TRBD2 | TRBJ2-2 | - | TRBV10-3 | TGTGCCATCAGTAGGACTAGCGGCACGAACACCGGGGAGCTGTTTTTT | CAISRTSGTNTGELFF
15 | TRBD1 | TRBJ2-5 | - | TRBV4-1 | TGCGCCAGCAGCCAACTAACGGACAGGGAAGAGACCCAGTACTTC | CASSQLTDREETQYF
15 | TRBD2 | TRBJ2-5 | once | TRBV9 | TGTGCCAGCAGCGTAACCGGGGGGGAGGGAGAGACCCAGTACTTC | CASSVTGGEGETQYF
16 | - | TRBJ2-3 | - | TRBV5-1 | TGCGCCAGCAGCTTGGAGGCGGCAACTAGCACAGATACGCAGTATTTT | CASSLEAATSTDTQYF
14 | - | TRBJ2-7 | few | TRBV4-1 | TGCGCCAGCAGCCAAGATGTTTGGGGGTACGAGCAGTACTTC | CASSQDVWGYEQYF
18 | TRBD2 | TRBJ2-7 | - | TRBV4-2 | TGTGCCAGCAGCAAAGTTTTTTACGTCACTAGCGGGTCCTACGAGCAGTACTTC | CASSKVFYVTSGSYEQYF
11 | - | TRBJ1-1 | - | TRBV6-5 | TGTGCCAGCACGAAGAACACTGAAGCTTTCTTT | CASTKNTEAFF
22 | TRBD2 | TRBJ2-1 | - | TRBV5-1 | TGCGCCAGCAGCTCAACTACTCGGACTAGCGGGGGAACAATACTGACCTACAATGAGCAGTTCTTC | CASSSTTRTSGGTILTYNEQFF
15 | TRBD1 | TRBJ2-2 | - | TRBV4-2 | TGTGCCAGCAGCCTGGGGACAGCTTACACCGGGGAGCTGTTTTTT | CASSLGTAYTGELFF
12 | - | TRBJ2-7 | once | TRBV12-3/TRBV12-4 | TGTGCCAGCAGTCGCATAAACTCCGAGCAGTACTTC | CASSRINSEQYF
15 | - | TRBJ2-3 | - | TRBV11-2 | TGTGCCAGCAGCCGGGACAACCGACAGACAGATACGCAGTATTTT | CASSRDNRQTDTQYF
15 | - | TRBJ2-1 | - | TRBV4-3 | TGCGCCAGCAGCCGCGTCCTAGGGGGGTACAATGAGCAGTTCTTC | CASSRVLGGYNEQFF
14 | TRBD1 | TRBJ2-7 | - | TRBV9 | TGTGCCAGCAGCGTAGGACAGGGGGCCTACGAGCAGTACTTC | CASSVGQGAYEQYF
16 | - | TRBJ2-7 | - | TRBV11-2 | TGTGCCAGCAGCTACCCATATTTAGCGGAGGGATGGGAGCAGTACTTC | CASSYPYLAEGWEQYF
15 | TRBD2 | TRBJ2-1 | - | TRBV9 | TGTGCCAGCACCCGGGGCGGGAGCTCCTACAATGAGCAGTTCTTC | CASTRGGSSYNEQFF
17 | - | TRBJ2-1 | - | TRBV21-1 | TGTGCCAGCATCGTTGCAATGGCGGGGGTTTCATACAATGAGCAGTTCTTC | CASIVAMAGVSYNEQFF
17 | - | TRBJ2-3 | - | TRBV11-3 | TGTGCCAGCAGCTTAGATCCAGGCGGGATGGGGGCAGATACGCAGTATTTT | CASSLDPGGMGADTQYF
16 | TRBD2 | TRBJ2-3 | - | TRBV5-1 | TGCGCCAGCAGCACTACTAGCGGCCCTAGCACAGATACGCAGTATTTT | CASSTTSGPSTDTQYF
14 | - | TRBJ2-7 | - | TRBV9 | - | CASSADPSSGQQYF
13 | - | TRBJ1-2 | - | TRBV5-4 | TGTGCCAGCAGCGGCAGGGTTCGGTATGGCTACACCTTC | CASSGRVRYGYTF
15 | - | TRBJ2-5 | few | TRBV6-1 | TGTGCCAGCAGTGAACCCGCTGGGTCTGGGGAGACCCAGTACTTC | CASSEPAGSGETQYF
18 | - | TRBJ1-6 | few | TRBV4-1 | TGCGCCAGCAGCCAAGATCAACAGGGAGCATCCTATAATTCACCCCTCCACTTT | CASSQDQQGASYNSPLHF
14 | TRBD2 | TRBJ2-1 | - | TRBV4-1 | TGCGCCAGCAGCCAGGCTAGCGGGAGGTTTGAGCAGTTCTTC | CASSQASGRFEQFF
13 | TRBD1 | TRBJ1-2 | - | TRBV6-1 | TGTGCCAGCAGTGAGACAGGGATCTATGGCTACACCTTC | CASSETGIYGYTF
14 | - | TRBJ2-2 | - | TRBV19 | TGTGCCAGTGGCCGCCGAGGGGGGGGCGGGGAGCTGTTTTTT | CASGRRGGGGELFF
15 | - | TRBJ2-5 | - | TRBV24-1 | TGTGCCACCAGTGAGACACGGGGGAGCCAAGAGACCCAGTACTTC | CATSETRGSQETQYF
15 | - | TRBJ1-3 | few | TRBV2 | TGTGCCAGCAGTTCATATGGGGGATCTGGAAACACCATATATTTT | CASSSYGGSGNTIYF
13 | TRBD1 | TRBJ1-1 | - | TRBV5-6 | TGTGCCAGCAGCCGAGACAGGGTCTCTGAAGCTTTCTTT | CASSRDRVSEAFF
16 | TRBD1 | TRBJ1-5 | - | TRBV5-8 | TGTGCCAGCAGCATACTACACACAGGGGGCAATCAGCCCCAGCATTTT | CASSILHTGGNQPQHF
15 | TRBD2 | TRBJ2-7 | - | TRBV19 | TGTGCCAGTACCCCCACCGGGACTAGCGGCTACGAGCAGTACTTC | CASTPTGTSGYEQYF